This T cell receptor beta chain emerged from a study of T cell changes during pregnancy in multiple sclerosis. Produced via immunoSEQ multiplex PCR; TCRdb's table is partial and in-frame only. This sample carries around 60,000 clones, about 89% of them seen once, and the ten largest clones take about 0.49%. The V end was cut by 2 bases, the J end by 4 bases, with 17 bases between. The CDR3 is made up of 16 amino acids. Per the germline V gene, CDR1 is LNHDA and CDR2 is SQIVND (reference sequence). The sequences come from CD4+ T cells from peripheral blood mononuclear cells, collected after pregnancy. The rearrangement joins TRBV19 to TRBJ1-2, with TRBD1 as a possible D gene (6 bases). This TCR was sampled from a female donor in good health, enrolled as a control in a pregnancy study. The CDR3 protein is CASSISSTGPSYGYTF. The CDR3 DNA follows: TGTGCCAGTAGTATATCGTCGACAGGCCCCTCCTATGGCTACACCTTC.